A single sample gave rise to the 29 T cell receptor beta chains below, sequenced in a study of blood T cell repertoires in COVID-19. TCRdb's table, derived via immunoSEQ multiplex PCR, lists solely in-frame clones and lacks some. This sample yields 200,000 to 250,000 clones, of which approximately 84% are seen a single time; 5% to 6.5% belongs to the top ten. The sample comprised peripheral blood. These TCRs come from a man of 80 years or more with acute or convalescent COVID-19.

The gene calls are TRBV2 and TRBJ2-5, with 8 bases that match TRBD1. Germline V gene lookup returns CDR1 SNHLY and CDR2 FYNNEI. This CDR3 region has 17 residues. V dropped 5 bases and J dropped 5; count of bases not matched to a gene: 16. The CDR3 loop is CASSPGTGAPPQETQYF. The CDR3, as DNA: TGTGCCAGCAGTCCCGGGACAGGTGCCCCACCCCAGGAGACCCAGTACTTC. Full variable domain (remainder filled in from reference TRBV2 and TRBJ2-5): EPEVTQTPSHQVTQMGQEVILRCVPISNHLYFYWYRQILGQKVEFLVSFYNNEISEKSEIFDDQFSVERPDGSNFTLKIRSTKLEDSAMYFCASSPGTGAPPQETQYFGPGTRLLVL.

This chain connects TRBV4-3 to TRBJ2-1; D not certain. Trimming took off 0 bases at V and 0 bases at J, with 12 bases between the two ends. Germline V gene lookup returns CDR1 LGHNA and CDR2 YSLEER. The CDR3 has 17 amino acids. The DNA for the CDR3 is TGCGCCAGCAGCCAAGAGTCACTTCCTGGCTCCTACAATGAGCAGTTCTTC. It translates to CASSQESLPGSYNEQFF.

Points on this clone: This specimen includes other DNA sequences encoding the same CDR3. The chain uses TRBV11-1 and TRBJ2-3, with 7 positions matching TRBD2. Per the germline V gene, CDR1 is SGHAT and CDR2 is FQDESV (reference sequence). V lost 1 base to trimming and J lost 3 bases; unmatched junction nucleotides: 1. The CDR3 spans 14 residues. The CDR3 loop reads CASSLGLATDTQYF. The CDR3 nucleotides read TGTGCCAGCAGCTTAGGACTAGCTACAGATACGCAGTATTTT.

J is TRBJ2-3 and V is TRBV6-2 or TRBV6-3; tentatively, D is TRBD2 (6 bases). V gave up 2 bases and J gave up 3 bases, with 12 bases separating them. Germline V gene data show CDR1 as MNHEY and CDR2 as SVGEGT. The CDR3 runs to 15 residues. The CDR3 protein is CASSYLRGRTDTQYF. The CDR3 DNA reads TGTGCCAGCAGTTACCTTCGAGGGAGGACAGATACGCAGTATTTT.

This sequence joins TRBV10-3 and TRBJ2-3; possible D gene TRBD1, 6 bases. This CDR3 region has 16 residues. Germline lookup yields CDR1 ENHRY and CDR2 SYGVKD. Trimming cost V 2 bases and J 2 bases, with 14 bases left between them. This CDR3 reads CAISEGVGTSTDTQYF. In DNA, the CDR3 is TGTGCCATCAGTGAGGGTGTGGGGACATCCACAGATACGCAGTATTTT.

The chain links TRBV30 to TRBJ2-7, with TRBD1 identical over 7 bases. V shed 0 bases, J shed 5 bases, and the junction held 1 base outside the gene matches. The length of the CDR3 is 12 residues. Germline assignment: CDR1 GTSNPN and CDR2 SVGIG (reference sequence). The CDR3 bases are TGTGCCTGGAGTGTAGGGGGCGACGAGCAGTACGTC. Protein product: CAWSVGGDEQYV.

A few counts support this clone. V gene TRBV19 combines with J gene TRBJ2-1; D perhaps matches TRBD2 (6 bases). This CDR3 has 11 amino acids. Germline V gives CDR1 LNHDA, CDR2 SQIVND (reference sequence). The V end was cut by 9 bases, the J end by 8 bases, with 11 bases between. The CDR3 loop is CASRDFHEQFF. The CDR3 DNA reads as TGTGCCAGCCGGGACTTTCATGAGCAGTTCTTC.

The rearrangement links TRBV27 to TRBJ2-4, with 12 bases matching TRBD1. CDR3 length: 15 amino acids. The J segment lost 7 bases and the V segment lost 5 bases, leaving 6 bases of the junction unmatched. CDR1 and CDR2 from the germline V gene are MNHEY and SMNVEV (reference sequence). Here the CDR3 DNA reads TGTGCCAGCAGTCAACAGGGACAGGGGGCGAACATTCAGTACTTC. It translates to CASSQQGQGANIQYF.

This chain joins TRBV6-5 and TRBJ2-7, with a weak D call TRBD2 (6 bases). The V gene lost 11 bases and the J gene lost 0 bases, with 17 bases spanning the gap. Germline V CDR1 and CDR2: MNHEY, SVGAGI. CDR3 length: 14 amino acids. The CDR3 nucleotides are TGTGCCGGCCCGCGGGGACCTAACTCCTACGAGCAGTACTTC. This encodes CAGPRGPNSYEQYF.

This chain links TRBV3-1 (or the pseudogene TRBV3-2) with TRBJ2-2; no definite D call. The CDR3 is made up of 11 amino acids. CDR1 is LGHDT and CDR2 is YNNKEL in the germline V gene (reference sequence). The V gene lost 3 bases and the J gene lost 8 bases, with 4 bases spanning the gap. The CDR3 is CASSHSGELFF. DNA for the CDR3: TGTGCCAGCAGCCATTCAGGGGAGCTGTTTTTT.

The J gene is TRBJ2-3, the V gene TRBV10-3; 7 nucleotides match TRBD1. The CDR3 runs to 14 residues. Germline V CDR1 and CDR2: ENHRY, SYGVKD. V lost 10 bases to trimming and J lost 1 base; unmatched junction nucleotides: 8. CDR3: CANSQGVGTDTQYF. Here the CDR3 DNA reads TGTGCCAACTCTCAGGGGGTCGGCACAGATACGCAGTATTTT.

The chain carries TRBV15 and TRBJ2-5; D is uncertain. Germline V gene sequence: CDR1 LNHNV, CDR2 YYDKDF (reference sequence). The CDR3 covers 13 residues. Trimming left V 3 bases short and J 2 bases short, with 7 bases between. The CDR3 protein is CATSSQVQETQYF. The CDR3 DNA sequence: TGTGCCACCAGCAGTCAGGTACAAGAGACCCAGTACTTC. The full variable domain, in which reference TRBV15 and TRBJ2-5 provide the parts outside the CDR3, is DAMVIQNPRYQVTQFGKPVTLSCSQTLNHNVMYWYQQKSSQAPKLLFHYYDKDFNNEADTPDNFQSRRPNTSFCFLDIRSPGLGDTAMYLCATSSQVQETQYFGPGTRLLVL.

The V and J genes are TRBV11-3 and TRBJ2-5, with 7 bases matching TRBD1. V lost 2 bases, J lost 1 base, and 4 bases stayed unmatched. The CDR3 sequence is 15 residues long. Germline values: CDR1 SGHNT, CDR2 YENEEA. CDR3 sequence reads: CASSLSSGGQETQYF. For the CDR3, the DNA is TGTGCCAGCAGCTTAAGCTCAGGGGGCCAAGAGACCCAGTACTTC.

The genes are TRBV7-9 and TRBJ1-5; D remains unclear. The CDR3 loop spans 14 amino acids. Germline CDR1 SEHNR, CDR2 FQNEAQ (reference sequence). V was cut by 6 bases and J by 9 bases, with 18 bases left in between. The CDR3: CASSRAGSEGPQHF. CDR3 nucleotide sequence: TGTGCCAGCAGTCGTGCCGGGAGTGAGGGGCCCCAGCATTTT.

The chain carries TRBV28 and TRBJ1-6, with D tentatively TRBD1 (6 bases). There are 14 residues in the CDR3. The germline V and J ends were trimmed by 5 bases and 8 bases, with 13 bases remaining between them. Germline V gives CDR1 MDHEN, CDR2 SYDVKM. The CDR3 loop is CASSEQGWDSPLHF. CDR3 sequence (DNA): TGTGCCAGCAGTGAACAGGGTTGGGATTCACCCCTCCACTTT.

The chain couples TRBV7-9 to TRBJ2-5, with 8 bases fitting TRBD2. The germline V gene has CDR1 SEHNR and CDR2 FQNEAQ (reference sequence). The CDR3 sequence is 16 residues long. The ends lost 1 base at V and 2 bases at J; junction bases unmatched: 6. The CDR3 coding sequence is TGTGCCAGCAGCTTAGGCAGCGGGAGAATTCAAGAGACCCAGTACTTC. Translated, it gives CASSLGSGRIQETQYF.

The count of this clone is one. This rearrangement joins TRBV10-3 to TRBJ2-7; 7 bases align to TRBD1. With V trimmed by 6 bases and J by 3 bases, 5 bases remained unmatched. This CDR3 is built from 13 residues. Germline-derived CDR1 and CDR2 are ENHRY and SYGVKD. CDR3 in amino acids: CAISLTGFYEQYF. In DNA form, the CDR3 reads TGTGCCATCAGCTTGACAGGGTTCTACGAGCAGTACTTC.

The CDR3 nucleotides are TGTGCCAGCTCACCTCGGACTAGCGGGAGTCAAGAGACCCAGTACTTC. This codes for CASSPRTSGSQETQYF. The V call is TRBV18, the J call TRBJ2-5; 13 nucleotides align to TRBD2. Germline trimming cut 3 bases from V and 2 bases from J; bases unmatched to any gene: 3. The CDR3 loop spans 16 amino acids. The germline V gene has CDR1 KGHSH and CDR2 LQKENI.

The rearrangement uses TRBV9 and TRBJ2-3, with D possibly matching TRBD1 (5 bases). Trimming removed 2 bases at V and 4 bases at J, with 11 bases between. The germline V gene has CDR1 SGDLS and CDR2 YYNGEE. CDR3 size: 14 residues. CDR3 residues: CASSVQGFSDTQYF. The CDR3 DNA sequence: TGTGCCAGCAGCGTTCAGGGTTTCTCAGATACGCAGTATTTT.

The rearrangement uses TRBV9 and TRBJ1-2; 7 bases fit TRBD1. With 0 bases clipped from V and 4 bases from J, the junction kept 18 bases outside the gene matches. The germline CDR1 and CDR2 sequences are SGDLS and YYNGEE. This CDR3 comprises 19 residues. CDR3 protein: CASSVGYRQGPRPLYGYTF. CDR3 DNA: TGTGCCAGCAGCGTAGGGTACCGACAGGGCCCCCGGCCCCTCTATGGCTACACCTTC.

This rearrangement joins TRBV9 to TRBJ2-3; 7 bases are shared with TRBD1. The CDR3 spans 18 residues. J lost 0 bases, V lost 4 bases, and 14 bases had no gene match. In germline, CDR1 is SGDLS, CDR2 YYNGEE. CDR3 DNA sequence: TGTGCCAGCAGCAATACCCAAGGGGGCTTTCGTAGCACAGATACGCAGTATTTT. It is translated as CASSNTQGGFRSTDTQYF. Based on the CDR3 plus reference TRBV9 and TRBJ2-3, the full variable domain is DSGVTQTPKHLITATGQRVTLRCSPRSGDLSVYWYQQSLDQGLQFLIQYYNGEERAKGNILERFSAQQFPDLHSELNLSSLELGDSALYFCASSNTQGGFRSTDTQYFGPGTRLTVL.

The chain couples TRBV5-8 to TRBJ2-7; a possible D gene is TRBD2 (6 bases). The ends were cut back, 3 bases at V and 1 base at J, with 8 bases in the middle. CDR1 SGHTS and CDR2 YDEGEE come from the germline V gene. This CDR3 has 13 amino acids. DNA for the CDR3: TGTGCCAGCAGCTGGAGGGGATCCTACGAGCAGTACGTC. Residues: CASSWRGSYEQYV.

The rearrangement joins TRBV11-2 to TRBJ2-3; 12 nucleotides line up with TRBD2. Germline lookup yields CDR1 SGHAT and CDR2 FQNNGV. This CDR3 has 16 amino acids. The junction had 5 bases not matched to a gene; V was cut back by 3 bases and J by 4 bases. The CDR3 spells CASSLLAGGRADTQYF. In nucleotides, the CDR3 is TGTGCCAGCAGCTTGCTAGCGGGAGGGCGAGCAGATACGCAGTATTTT.

The chain couples TRBV19 to TRBJ1-4; D might be TRBD1 (5 bases). The germline V and J ends were trimmed by 7 bases and 6 bases, with 15 bases remaining between them. This CDR3 comprises 14 residues. Germline V lookup: CDR1 LNHDA, CDR2 SQIVND (reference sequence). The chain's CDR3 is CASTAKRGYEKLFF. CDR3 nucleotides: TGTGCCAGTACCGCAAAAAGGGGCTATGAAAAACTGTTTTTT.

The J gene is TRBJ1-2, the V gene TRBV4-3; D remains ambiguous. Germline CDR1 and CDR2: LGHNA and YSLEER. There are 18 residues in the CDR3. V shed 1 base and J shed 3 bases, with 21 bases lying between them. This CDR3 is CASSQVIVAEVRDYGYTF. As DNA, the CDR3 is TGCGCCAGCAGCCAAGTAATTGTAGCAGAAGTTCGGGACTATGGCTACACCTTC.

This clone has only one observation. The chain recombines TRBV7-2 with TRBJ1-3; D is uncertain. The CDR3 has 17 amino acids. In germline, CDR1 is SGHTA, CDR2 FQGNSA. Trimming took 1 base from V and 4 from J, leaving 17 bases between them. The CDR3 is CASSLVSGGGAGNTIYF. CDR3 nucleotide sequence: TGTGCCAGCAGCTTAGTAAGCGGCGGCGGCGCCGGAAACACCATATATTTT.

The chain employs TRBV6-5 and TRBJ1-1, with no clear D. This CDR3 is 15 amino acids long. Trimming pared 6 bases from V and 4 bases from J, leaving 18 bases between. Germline V lookup: CDR1 MNHEY, CDR2 SVGAGI. The CDR3 loop is CASSHTAELSTEAFF. The CDR3 DNA follows: TGTGCCAGCAGCCACACAGCAGAACTGTCCACTGAAGCTTTCTTT.

The chain uses TRBV28 and TRBJ2-5; the D gene is possibly TRBD2 (7 bases). The CDR3 runs 14 residues. CDR1 is MDHEN and CDR2 is SYDVKM in the germline V gene. V was pared by 7 bases and J by 4 bases, with 16 bases between. The CDR3 DNA reads TGTGCCAGCATCAGGACAGTAGCGGGAGAGACCCAGTACTTC. Translating gives CASIRTVAGETQYF.

V usage is TRBV11-3 and J usage is TRBJ2-3; D perhaps matches TRBD1 (5 bases). Trimming removed 2 bases at V and 0 bases at J, with 12 bases between. CDR3 length: 16 residues. Germline CDR1 reads SGHNT; CDR2 reads YENEEA. The CDR3 coding sequence is TGTGCCAGCAGCTTATTTCTCACAGGTAGCACAGATACGCAGTATTTT. Translating it yields CASSLFLTGSTDTQYF. Complete variable domain (other parts from reference TRBV11-3 and TRBJ2-3): EAGVVQSPRYKIIEKKQPVAFWCNPISGHNTLYWYLQNLGQGPELLIRYENEEAVDDSQLPKDRFSAERLKGVDSTLKIQPAELGDSAVYLCASSLFLTGSTDTQYFGPGTRLTVL.